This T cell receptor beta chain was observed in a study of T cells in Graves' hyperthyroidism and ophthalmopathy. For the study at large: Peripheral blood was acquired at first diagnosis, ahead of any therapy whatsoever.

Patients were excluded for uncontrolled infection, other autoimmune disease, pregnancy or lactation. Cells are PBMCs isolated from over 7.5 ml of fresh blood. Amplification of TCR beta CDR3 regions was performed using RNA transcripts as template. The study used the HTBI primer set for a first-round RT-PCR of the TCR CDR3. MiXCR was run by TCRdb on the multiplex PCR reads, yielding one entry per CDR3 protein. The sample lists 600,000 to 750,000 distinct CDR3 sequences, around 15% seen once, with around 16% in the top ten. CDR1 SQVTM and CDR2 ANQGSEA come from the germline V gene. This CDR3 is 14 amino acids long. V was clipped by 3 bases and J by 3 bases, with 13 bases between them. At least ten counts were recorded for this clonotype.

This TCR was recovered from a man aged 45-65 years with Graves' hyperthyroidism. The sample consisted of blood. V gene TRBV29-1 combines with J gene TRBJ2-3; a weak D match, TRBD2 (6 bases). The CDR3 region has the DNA TGCAGCGTTGAGGAGGGCGGGGTAACAGATACGCAGTATTTT. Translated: CSVEEGGVTDTQYF.